This T cell receptor beta chain derives from a study of shared clonotypes between healthy human individuals. Study observations and caveats: An expected dependence of interdonor clonotype sharing on sequencing depth was noted.

This table comes from immunoSEQ multiplex PCR, and its TCRdb copy is limited to in-frame clones, with some not included. The sample contains about 2,100,000 clones, 93% of which appear only once. To note about this clone: Its specificity is not known.

Trimming removed 8 bases from V and 3 bases from J, with 16 bases in between. The CDR3 totals 14 residues. Germline CDR1 is MNHEY and CDR2 is SVGAGI. Naive CD8 cells, CD45RO-negative and positively selected for CCR7, excluded terminally differentiated effector memory CD45RA+ cells. This sequence was found in a man younger than 35 in good health. Some clones in this sample may be carry-over from other donors' samples. The sequenced material came from naive CD8+ T cells from PBMCs. The rearrangement uses TRBV6-5 and TRBJ1-2; D uncertain. CDR3 nucleotide sequence: TGTGCCAGCGCACCGCGCAGGCCCGACTATGGCTACACCTTC. It translates to CASAPRRPDYGYTF.